What follows describes a single TCR beta chain. Its antigen remains unidentified. The method was immunoSEQ multiplex PCR; TCRdb's version includes in-frame clones alone and lacks a portion of them. The sample contains nearly 1 million clones, around 80% of which appear only once. Per germline, CDR1 MDHEN and CDR2 SYDVKM. This CDR3 contains 14 residues. Trimming stripped 5 bases from V and 2 bases from J, with 12 bases between. The entry originates in a study of shared clonotypes between healthy human individuals. As for the study in general: Researchers assigned three CD4 naive, three CD4 memory, two CD8 naive and one CD8 memory plate to each donor. Study-wide results and caveats: Although depth was large, rarefaction showed that sequencing of the sorted subsets was incomplete. Naive subsets typically showed greater estimated richness than memory subsets.

The clonotype was recovered from a man aged 18 to 30 in good health. The sequencing sample was made of memory CD4+ T cells sorted from blood. Specified subset: CD45RA-negative fraction. This chain links TRBV28 with TRBJ1-2, with a tentative D call TRBD1 (6 bases). CDR3 protein: CASSTWTANYGYTF. The CDR3 DNA follows: TGTGCCAGCAGTACCTGGACAGCAAACTATGGCTACACCTTC.